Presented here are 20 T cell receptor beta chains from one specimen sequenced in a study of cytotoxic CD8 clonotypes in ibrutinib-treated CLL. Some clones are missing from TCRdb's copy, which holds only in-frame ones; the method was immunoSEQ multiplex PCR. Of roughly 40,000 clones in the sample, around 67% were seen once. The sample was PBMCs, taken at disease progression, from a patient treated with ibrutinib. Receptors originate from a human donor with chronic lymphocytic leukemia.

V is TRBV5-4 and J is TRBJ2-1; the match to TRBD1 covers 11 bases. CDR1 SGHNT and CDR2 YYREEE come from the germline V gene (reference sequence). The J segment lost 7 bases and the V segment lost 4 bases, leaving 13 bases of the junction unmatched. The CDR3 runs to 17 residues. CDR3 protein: CASSLRDRGRGLNEQFF. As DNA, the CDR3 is TGTGCCAGCAGCCTCCGGGACAGGGGGAGGGGGCTTAATGAGCAGTTCTTC.

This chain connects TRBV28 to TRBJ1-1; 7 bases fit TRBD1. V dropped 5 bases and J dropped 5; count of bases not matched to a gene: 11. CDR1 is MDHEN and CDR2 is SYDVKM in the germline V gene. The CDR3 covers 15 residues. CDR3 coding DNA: TGTGCCAGCAGTCCCAGCCGACAGGGAGGAACTGAAGCTTTCTTT. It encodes CASSPSRQGGTEAFF.

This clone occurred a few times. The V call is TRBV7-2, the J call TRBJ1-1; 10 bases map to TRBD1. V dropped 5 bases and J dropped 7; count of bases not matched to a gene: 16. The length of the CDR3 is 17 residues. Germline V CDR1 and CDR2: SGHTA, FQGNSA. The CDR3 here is CASSLRGNGQGGGEAFF. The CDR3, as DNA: TGTGCCAGCAGCCTCAGGGGAAACGGACAGGGGGGAGGTGAAGCTTTCTTT.

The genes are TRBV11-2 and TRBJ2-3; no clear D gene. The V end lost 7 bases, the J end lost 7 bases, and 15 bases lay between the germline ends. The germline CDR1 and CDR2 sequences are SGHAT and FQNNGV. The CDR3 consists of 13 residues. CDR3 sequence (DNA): TGTGCCAGCACCCCCGATTCCGCGTATACGCAGTATTTT. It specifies CASTPDSAYTQYF.

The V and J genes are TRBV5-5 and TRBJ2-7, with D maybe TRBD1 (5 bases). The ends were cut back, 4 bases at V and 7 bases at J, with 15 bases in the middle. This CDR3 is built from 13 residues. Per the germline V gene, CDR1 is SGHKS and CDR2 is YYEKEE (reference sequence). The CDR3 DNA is TGTGCCAGCAGCCCAGACCAGGGTGTGGAGCAGTACTTC. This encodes CASSPDQGVEQYF. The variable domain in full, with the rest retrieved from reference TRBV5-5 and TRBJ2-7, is DAGVTQSPTHLIKTRGQQVTLRCSPISGHKSVSWYQQVLGQGPQFIFQYYEKEERGRGNFPDRFSARQFPNYSSELNVNALLLGDSALYLCASSPDQGVEQYFGPGTRLTVT.

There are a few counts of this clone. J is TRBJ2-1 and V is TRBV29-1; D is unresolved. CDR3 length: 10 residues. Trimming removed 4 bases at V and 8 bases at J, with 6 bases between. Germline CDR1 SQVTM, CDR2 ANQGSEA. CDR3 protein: CSVGIHEQFF. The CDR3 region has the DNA TGCAGCGTTGGTATTCATGAGCAGTTCTTC.

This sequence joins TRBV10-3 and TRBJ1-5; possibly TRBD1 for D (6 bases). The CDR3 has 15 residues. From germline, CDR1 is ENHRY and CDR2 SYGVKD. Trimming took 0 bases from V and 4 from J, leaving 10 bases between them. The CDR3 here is CAISESRGGNQPQHF. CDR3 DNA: TGTGCCATCAGTGAGTCCAGGGGAGGTAATCAGCCCCAGCATTTT.

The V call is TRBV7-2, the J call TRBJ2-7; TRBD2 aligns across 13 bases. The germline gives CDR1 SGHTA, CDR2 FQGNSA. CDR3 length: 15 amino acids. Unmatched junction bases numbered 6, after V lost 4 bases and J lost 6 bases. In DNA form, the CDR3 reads TGTGCCAGCAGCTCGTCCGGGACTAGCGGGATCGAGCAGTACTTC. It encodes CASSSSGTSGIEQYF.

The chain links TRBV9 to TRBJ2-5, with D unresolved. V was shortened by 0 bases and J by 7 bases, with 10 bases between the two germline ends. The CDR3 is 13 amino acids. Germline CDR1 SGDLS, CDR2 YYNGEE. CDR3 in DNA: TGTGCCAGCAGCGTAGGTCTAGGTGGGACCCAGTACTTC. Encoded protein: CASSVGLGGTQYF.

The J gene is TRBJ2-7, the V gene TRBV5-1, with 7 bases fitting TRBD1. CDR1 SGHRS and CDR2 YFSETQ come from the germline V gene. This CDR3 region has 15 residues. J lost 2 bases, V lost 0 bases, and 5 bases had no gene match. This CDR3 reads CASSLAPGQTYEQYF. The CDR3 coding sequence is TGCGCCAGCAGCTTGGCCCCGGGACAGACCTACGAGCAGTACTTC.

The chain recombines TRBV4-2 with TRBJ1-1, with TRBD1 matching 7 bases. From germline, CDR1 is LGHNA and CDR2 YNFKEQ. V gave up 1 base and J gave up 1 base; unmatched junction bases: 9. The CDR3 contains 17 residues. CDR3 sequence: CASSQGVTGDQNTEAFF. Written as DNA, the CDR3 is TGTGCCAGCAGCCAAGGAGTCACAGGGGATCAGAACACTGAAGCTTTCTTT.

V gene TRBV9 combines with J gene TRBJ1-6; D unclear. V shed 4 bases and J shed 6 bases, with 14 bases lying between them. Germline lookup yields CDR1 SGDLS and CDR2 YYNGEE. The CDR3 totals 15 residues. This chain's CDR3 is CASSPGAFGNSPLHF. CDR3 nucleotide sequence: TGTGCCAGCAGCCCCGGCGCGTTCGGTAATTCACCCCTCCACTTT.

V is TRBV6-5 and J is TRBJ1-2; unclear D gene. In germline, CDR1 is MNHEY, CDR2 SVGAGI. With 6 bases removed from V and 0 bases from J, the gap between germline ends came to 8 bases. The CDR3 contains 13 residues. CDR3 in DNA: TGTGCCAGCAGCCTGGACGCTAACTATGGCTACACCTTC. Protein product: CASSLDANYGYTF.

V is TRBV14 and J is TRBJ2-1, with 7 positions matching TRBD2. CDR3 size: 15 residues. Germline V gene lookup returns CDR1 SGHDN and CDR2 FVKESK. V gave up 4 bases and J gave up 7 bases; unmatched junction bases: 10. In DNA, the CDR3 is TGTGCCAGCAGCCGGGAACTAGCGCTGCGGAATGAGCAGTTCTTC. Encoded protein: CASSRELALRNEQFF.

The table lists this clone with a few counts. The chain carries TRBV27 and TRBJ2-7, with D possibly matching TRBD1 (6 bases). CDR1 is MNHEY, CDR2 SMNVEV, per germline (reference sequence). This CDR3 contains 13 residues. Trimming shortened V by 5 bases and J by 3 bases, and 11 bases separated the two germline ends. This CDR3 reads CASSPTGLYEQYF. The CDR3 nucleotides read TGTGCCAGCAGTCCGACAGGACTCTACGAGCAGTACTTC.

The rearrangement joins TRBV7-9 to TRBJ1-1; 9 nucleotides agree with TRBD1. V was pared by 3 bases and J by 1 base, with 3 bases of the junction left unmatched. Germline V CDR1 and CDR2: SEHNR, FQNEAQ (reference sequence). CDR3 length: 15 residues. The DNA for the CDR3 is TGTGCCAGCAGCTTGTTGGGACAGGGGAACACTGAAGCTTTCTTT. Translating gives CASSLLGQGNTEAFF.

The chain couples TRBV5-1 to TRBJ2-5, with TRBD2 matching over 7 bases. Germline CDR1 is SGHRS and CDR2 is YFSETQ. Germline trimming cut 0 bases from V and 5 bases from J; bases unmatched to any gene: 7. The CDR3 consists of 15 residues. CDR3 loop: CASSLAGGREETQYF. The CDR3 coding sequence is TGCGCCAGCAGCTTGGCCGGCGGGAGAGAGGAGACCCAGTACTTC.

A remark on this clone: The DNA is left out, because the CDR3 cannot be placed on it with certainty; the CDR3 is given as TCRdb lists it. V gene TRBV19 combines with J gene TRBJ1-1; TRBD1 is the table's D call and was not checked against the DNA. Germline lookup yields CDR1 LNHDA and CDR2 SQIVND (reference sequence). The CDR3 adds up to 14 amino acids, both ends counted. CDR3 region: CASRVGLGTGSVFF.

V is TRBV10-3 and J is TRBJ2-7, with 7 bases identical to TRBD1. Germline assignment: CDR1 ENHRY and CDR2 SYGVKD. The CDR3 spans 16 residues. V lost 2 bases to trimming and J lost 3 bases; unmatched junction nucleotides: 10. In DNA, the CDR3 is TGTGCCATCAGTGAGGGGACAGAACGGAGCCGCTACGAGCAGTACTTC. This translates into CAISEGTERSRYEQYF.

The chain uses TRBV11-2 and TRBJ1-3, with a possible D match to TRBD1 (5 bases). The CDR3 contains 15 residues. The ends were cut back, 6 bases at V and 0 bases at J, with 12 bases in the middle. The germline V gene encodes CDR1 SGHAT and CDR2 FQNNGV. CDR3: CASSVGRSSGNTIYF. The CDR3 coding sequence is TGTGCCAGCAGTGTGGGACGGAGCTCTGGAAACACCATATATTTT.